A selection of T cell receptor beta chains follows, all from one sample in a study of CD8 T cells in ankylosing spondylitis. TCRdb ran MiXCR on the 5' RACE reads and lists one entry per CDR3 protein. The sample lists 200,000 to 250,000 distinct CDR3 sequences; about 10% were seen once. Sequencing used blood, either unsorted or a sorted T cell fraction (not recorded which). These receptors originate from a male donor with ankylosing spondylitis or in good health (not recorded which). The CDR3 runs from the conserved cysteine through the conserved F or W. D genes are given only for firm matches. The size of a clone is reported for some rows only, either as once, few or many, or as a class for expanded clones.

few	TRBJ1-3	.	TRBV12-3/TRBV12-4	CATARVRENTIYF	TGTGCCACAGCACGTGTTAGAGAAAACACCATATATTTT
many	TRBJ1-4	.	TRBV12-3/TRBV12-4	CASSPWKEKLFF	TGTGCCAGCAGTCCATGGAAAGAAAAACTGTTTTTT
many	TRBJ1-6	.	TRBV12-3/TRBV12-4	CASSSTQNSPLHF	TGTGCCAGCAGTTCGACTCAGAATTCACCCCTCCACTTT
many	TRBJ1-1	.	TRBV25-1	CASSLRPNEAFF	TGTGCCAGCAGTTTGAGACCCAATGAAGCTTTCTTT
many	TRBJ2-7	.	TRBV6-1	CASSGLNRGTYEQYF	TGTGCCAGCAGTGGGTTGAACAGAGGCACCTACGAGCAGTACTTC
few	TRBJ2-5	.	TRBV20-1	CSARAVFLVEGQETQYF	TGCAGTGCTAGAGCCGTTTTCTTAGTGGAGGGCCAAGAGACCCAGTACTTC
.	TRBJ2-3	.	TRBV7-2	CASSLRRYPTDTQYF	TGTGCCAGCAGCCTCCGTCGTTATCCCACAGATACGCAGTATTTT
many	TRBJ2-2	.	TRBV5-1	CASSLSYQSTGELFF	TGCGCCAGCAGCTTGTCGTATCAAAGCACCGGGGAGCTGTTTTTT
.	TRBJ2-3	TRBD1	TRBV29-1	CSGGQGTDTQYF	TGCAGCGGTGGACAGGGCACAGATACGCAGTATTTT
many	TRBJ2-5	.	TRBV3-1	CASSHPTGGGQETQYF	TGTGCCAGCAGCCATCCTACAGGGGGGGGTCAAGAGACCCAGTACTTC
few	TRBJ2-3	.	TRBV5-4	CASSFPGAQDTQYF	TGTGCCAGCAGCTTTCCGGGGGCACAGGATACGCAGTATTTT
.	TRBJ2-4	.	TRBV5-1	CASSLSPVAKNIQYF	TGCGCCAGCAGCTTGTCGCCGGTAGCCAAAAACATTCAGTACTTC
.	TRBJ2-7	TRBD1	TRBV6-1	CASSPHKSTGRGSYEQYF	TGTGCCAGCAGTCCCCACAAATCGACAGGGCGTGGCTCCTACGAGCAGTACTTC
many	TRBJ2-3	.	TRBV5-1	CASSSLERTGVDTQYF	TGCGCCAGCAGCTCTCTCGAGCGAACCGGCGTAGATACGCAGTATTTT
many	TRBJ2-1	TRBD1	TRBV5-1	CASSSGQGAYGEQFF	TGCGCCAGCAGCTCGGGACAGGGGGCTTACGGTGAGCAGTTCTTC
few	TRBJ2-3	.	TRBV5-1	CASSLPDNTDTQYF	TGCGCCAGCTCCCTCCCGGACAACACAGATACGCAGTATTTT
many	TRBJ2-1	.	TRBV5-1	CASSLDRGYGGDEQFF	TGCGCCAGCAGCTTGGATCGGGGTTATGGCGGCGATGAGCAGTTCTTC
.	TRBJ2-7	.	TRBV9	CALRSREQYF	TGTGCCTTGCGGTCACGCGAGCAGTACTTC
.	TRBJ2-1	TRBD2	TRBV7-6	CASSSLYSGDNEQFF	TGTGCCAGCAGCTCTCTCTATAGCGGGGACAATGAGCAGTTCTTC
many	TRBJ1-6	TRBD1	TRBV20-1	CSAPGTGANSPLHF	TGCAGTGCTCCCGGGACAGGGGCGAATTCACCCCTCCACTTT
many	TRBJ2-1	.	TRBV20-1	CSARTESSYNEQFF	TGCAGTGCTAGGACAGAGAGCTCCTACAATGAGCAGTTCTTC
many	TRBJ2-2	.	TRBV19	CASRSGTNTGELFF	TGTGCCAGTAGGTCAGGGACCAACACCGGGGAGCTGTTTTTT
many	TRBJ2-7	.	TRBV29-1	CSVEDGSYEQYF	TGCAGCGTTGAAGACGGCTCCTACGAGCAGTACTTC
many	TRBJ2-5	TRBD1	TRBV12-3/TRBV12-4	CASSPQGAQYF	TGTGCCAGCAGTCCCCAGGGGGCCCAGTACTTC
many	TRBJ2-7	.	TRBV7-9	CASSFQEEQYF	TGTGCCAGCAGCTTTCAGGAGGAGCAGTACTTC
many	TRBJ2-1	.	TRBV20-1	CSASPSSVGNEQFF	TGCAGTGCAAGCCCCTCTAGCGTGGGCAATGAGCAGTTCTTC
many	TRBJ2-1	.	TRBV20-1	CSARAGLPWNNEQFF	TGCAGTGCTAGAGCGGGCCTCCCTTGGAACAATGAGCAGTTCTTC
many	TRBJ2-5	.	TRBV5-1	CASSLASDRETQYF	TGCGCCAGCAGCTTGGCGTCGGATCGGGAGACCCAGTACTTC
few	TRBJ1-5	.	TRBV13	CASSSGVNQPQHF	TGTGCCAGCAGCTCCGGGGTAAATCAGCCCCAGCATTTT
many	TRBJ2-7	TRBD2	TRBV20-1	CSARRTSGGSYEQYF	TGCAGTGCGCGCCGGACTAGCGGGGGCTCCTACGAGCAGTACTTC
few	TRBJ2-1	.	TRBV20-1	CSARVQGVSNEQFF	TGCAGTGCTAGGGTCCAGGGAGTAAGCAATGAGCAGTTCTTC
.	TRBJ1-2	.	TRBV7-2	CASSLRDNYGYTF	TGTGCCAGCAGCCTTCGGGACAACTATGGCTACACCTTC